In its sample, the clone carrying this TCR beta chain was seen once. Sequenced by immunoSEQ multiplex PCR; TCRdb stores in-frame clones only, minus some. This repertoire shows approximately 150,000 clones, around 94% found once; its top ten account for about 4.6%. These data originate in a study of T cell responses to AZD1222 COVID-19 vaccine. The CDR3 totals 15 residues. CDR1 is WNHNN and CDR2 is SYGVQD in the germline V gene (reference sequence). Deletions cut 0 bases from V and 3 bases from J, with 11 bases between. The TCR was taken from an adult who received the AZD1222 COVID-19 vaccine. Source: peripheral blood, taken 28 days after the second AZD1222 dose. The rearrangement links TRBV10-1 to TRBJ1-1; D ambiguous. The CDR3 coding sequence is TGCGCCAGCAGTGAGTCGGCCCAAAGGGACACTGAAGCTTTCTTT. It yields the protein CASSESAQRDTEAFF.